This TCR beta chain was documented in a study of T-cell memory formation after mild COVID-19. Study-level results: CD4+ contracting clones lay mainly in CM and EM, CD8+ ones in EMRA. Clones that got smaller from day 15 to 85 had even CD4/CD8, while clones growing later tipped toward CD4+.

TCRdb analysed the 5' RACE reads with MiXCR anew, one entry per CDR3 protein. The sample holds 380,000 or so distinct CDR3 sequences; approximately 15% are singletons and the top ten take approximately 22%. As concerns this clonotype: Its target is unknown.

What was sequenced was PBMCs or a T cell subset sorted from them (not recorded which). The clonotype was recovered from a young man who had mild COVID-19 (a few samples of this study predate the infection). Cell type and time point are not known.

CDR3 nucleotide sequence: TGTGCCAGCAGCGCTGGGGTCCCCGGGAGGGGCGAGCAGTACGTC. Translated: CASSAGVPGRGEQYV. This chain joins TRBV2 and TRBJ2-7; 8 bases line up with TRBD2. The CDR3 has 15 amino acids. The junction had 13 bases not matched to a gene; V was cut back by 6 bases and J by 6 bases. Germline assignment: CDR1 SNHLY and CDR2 FYNNEI.